This T cell receptor beta chain was identified in a study of OX40 agonist ivuxolimab in advanced cancers. About the study as a whole: Ivuxolimab, which targeted the costimulatory receptor OX40 (CD134), was an agonistic, fully human IgG2 monoclonal antibody. The paper describes the monotherapy dose-escalation part (N ≈ 50 patients) of the phase I trial of ivuxolimab. A male proportion of nearly 85% and a mean age of approximately 61 years, ranging from roughly 23 to 90, were recorded for the dose-escalation cohort. Partial responses occurred in three dose-escalation patients, of whom one had hepatocellular carcinoma and two had cutaneous melanoma. Patients were allowed to have had prior anti-PD-1, anti-PD-L1 or anti-CTLA-4 therapy, and 40% to 45% of the dose-escalation patients had previously received checkpoint inhibitors. Intravenous ivuxolimab was administered to patients every 2 weeks at six dose levels: 0.01, 0.1, 0.3, 1.5, 3 and 10 mg/kg. Peripheral TCRbeta sequencing was intended to test whether TCR sequence diversity was altered and clonal T-cell expansion was caused by ivuxolimab. Of the approximately 50 patients in dose escalation, about 20 had hepatocellular carcinoma, some 15 had melanoma, 9 had renal cell carcinoma and 9 had head and neck cancer.

With respect to this clone: The antigen it binds to is not known. No clone much larger than this one lies a single base away; base qualities are absent.

Genomic DNA was extracted from sorted cells for sequencing of the TCRbeta CDR3 region. The immunoSEQ Assay was used to sequence the TCRbeta CDR3 regions. TCRdb provides this immuneACCESS table in a form limited to in-frame rearrangements. Some clones are lacking; in checked studies, under half of them reflect an unresolved V gene, and why the rest are absent is not known. The sample contains 90,000 to 100,000 clones, roughly 90% of them found a single time. Clones ranked in the top ten supply approximately 2.5% of the sample. CDR1 and CDR2 are drawn from the germline V gene: SGHTA, FQGNSA. At the junction V is shortened by 2 bases and J by 3 bases, with 9 bases in between. From the cysteine through the phenylalanine, the CDR3 covers 14 amino acids. Only the CDR3 DNA stays, 42 bases, in frame from base 1. Study-wide findings and limitations: Low levels of normalized T-cell clonal expansion were also seen in some nonresponding patients. After ivuxolimab, expanded clones were on average more numerous among CD8+ T cells than among CD4+ T cells. Antigen specificity was not determined for the clonally expanded peripheral T cells. In partial responders in the 0.1-3.0 mg/kg groups, normalized peripheral clonal expansion was found to be among the lowest, especially among CD8+ T cells. Clonal expansion of both CD4+ and CD8+ blood T cells was observed from baseline to week 6 at doses 0.1 to 3.0 mg/kg.

Patients with autoimmune disease history or receiving systemic immunosuppression were excluded from the trial. Peripheral blood for TCR sequencing was drawn from every dose cohort at baseline, at cycle 4 day 1 and at cycle 7 day 1. The samples were drawn from a first-in-human, open-label, multicenter phase I dose-escalation trial of ivuxolimab. Adults with locally advanced or metastatic melanoma, renal cell carcinoma, hepatocellular carcinoma or head and neck squamous cell carcinoma were enrolled in the trial. Before TCR sequencing, CD4+ and CD8+ T cells were separately sorted from peripheral blood.

The sequenced sample was CD4+ or CD8+ T cells sorted from blood, obtained in a trial of the OX40 agonist ivuxolimab. The rearrangement joined TRBV7-2 to TRBJ2-3, with no confidently assigned D gene. This TCR was recovered from an adult with an advanced solid tumor such as melanoma, head and neck, liver or kidney cancer. The CDR3 amino acid sequence is: CASSLNPQTDTQYF. The DNA sequence follows: TGTGCCAGCAGCTTAAATCCTCAAACAGATACGCAGTATTTT. With the rest looked up from the reference TRBV7-2 and TRBJ2-3 genes rather than sequenced, the full variable domain is GAGVSQSPSNKVTEKGKDVELRCDPISGHTALYWYRQSLGQGLEFLIYFQGNSAPDKSGLPSDRFSAERTGGSVSTLTIQRTQQEDSAVYLCASSLNPQTDTQYFGPGTRLTVL.